One and the same sample provided the 13 T cell receptor beta chains below, sequenced in a study of shared T cell receptors in the human thymus. TCRdb's table, derived via immunoSEQ multiplex PCR, lists solely in-frame clones and lacks some. This table holds around 730,000 clones, over 75% found once. Another study also made use of these data, one on human thymus T cells.

The source material was thymocytes. The receptors were gathered from a girl under three years old with a congenital heart defect.

This rearrangement joins TRBV27 to TRBJ1-2, with D possibly matching TRBD1 (5 bases). Germline loops: CDR1 MNHEY, CDR2 SMNVEV (reference sequence). This CDR3 region has 14 residues. V dropped 6 bases and J dropped 3 bases, with 14 bases sitting between them. CDR3 in amino acids: CASSRCGTYYGYTF. The CDR3 coding sequence is TGTGCCAGCAGCCGTTGCGGGACTTACTATGGCTACACCTTC.

The rearrangement uses TRBV13 and TRBJ1-2; D gene ambiguous. Trimming pared 5 bases from V and 6 bases from J, leaving 31 bases between. Germline assignment: CDR1 PRHDT and CDR2 FYEKMQ (reference sequence). The CDR3 length is 19 residues. The CDR3 loop reads CASSAKINHWEYALDGYTF. CDR3 nucleotide sequence: TGTGCCAGCAGCGCCAAAATAAACCACTGGGAGTATGCACTAGATGGCTACACCTTC. The entire variable domain, with the rest obtained from reference TRBV13 and TRBJ1-2, is as follows: AAGVIQSPRHLIKEKRETATLKCYPIPRHDTVYWYQQGPGQDPQFLISFYEKMQSDKGSIPDRFSAQQFSDYHSELNMSSLELGDSALYFCASSAKINHWEYALDGYTFGSGTRLTVV.

This chain connects TRBV2 to TRBJ2-7, with D perhaps TRBD1 (7 bases). Germline V gene sequence: CDR1 SNHLY, CDR2 FYNNEI. This CDR3 region has 14 residues. V dropped 6 bases and J dropped 3 bases, with 15 bases sitting between them. CDR3 region: CASSGGGRYYEQYF. Written as DNA, the CDR3 is TGTGCCAGCAGCGGAGGGGGCCGGTACTACGAGCAGTACTTC. Using reference TRBV2 and TRBJ2-7 for the parts outside the CDR3, the full variable domain is EPEVTQTPSHQVTQMGQEVILRCVPISNHLYFYWYRQILGQKVEFLVSFYNNEISEKSEIFDDQFSVERPDGSNFTLKIRSTKLEDSAMYFCASSGGGRYYEQYFGPGTRLTVT.

The V call is TRBV5-1, the J call TRBJ1-6, with 8 positions matching TRBD1. This CDR3 region has 15 residues. The V and J ends lost 0 bases and 10 bases, in that order; junction bases with no gene match: 6. CDR1 and CDR2 from the germline V gene are SGHRS and YFSETQ. The CDR3 sequence is CASSLAGQVWSPLHF. The CDR3 DNA reads as TGCGCCAGCAGCTTGGCGGGACAGGTTTGGTCACCCCTCCACTTT.

The chain carries TRBV7-2 and TRBJ1-5; 8 bases are shared with TRBD1. The CDR3 has 18 amino acids. CDR1 and CDR2 (germline): SGHTA, FQGNSA. Trimming cost V 3 bases and J 0 bases; bases outside gene matches: 10. The chain's CDR3 is CASSFGQGLDHSNQPQHF. The CDR3 DNA sequence: TGTGCCAGCAGCTTCGGACAGGGTCTTGACCATAGCAATCAGCCCCAGCATTTT.

This chain uses TRBV6-1 with TRBJ1-1; D call uncertain. This CDR3 contains 13 residues. The V end was cut by 10 bases, the J end by 1 base, with 13 bases between. Germline lookup yields CDR1 MNHNS and CDR2 SASEGT. The CDR3 region is CAIRLEGNTEAFF. CDR3 coding DNA: TGTGCCATCCGTCTAGAGGGGAACACTGAAGCTTTCTTT.

The chain couples TRBV9 to TRBJ2-1; 9 bases fit TRBD1. The CDR3 consists of 14 residues. The germline gives CDR1 SGDLS, CDR2 YYNGEE. Trimming removed 4 bases from V and 7 bases from J; junction bases left unmatched: 6. CDR3 protein: CASSWGQGGNEQFF. CDR3 sequence (DNA): TGTGCCAGCAGCTGGGGACAGGGAGGGAATGAGCAGTTCTTC.

The rearrangement joins TRBV2 to TRBJ2-3; D gene uncertain. The CDR3 is 15 residues long. Germline assignment: CDR1 SNHLY and CDR2 FYNNEI. The V end was cut by 4 bases, the J end by 0 bases, with 11 bases between. CDR3 in DNA: TGTGCCAGCAGTGTTGAGGCTGCTAGCACAGATACGCAGTATTTT. Its protein product is CASSVEAASTDTQYF. Combining the CDR3 with reference TRBV2 and TRBJ2-3 gives the whole variable domain EPEVTQTPSHQVTQMGQEVILRCVPISNHLYFYWYRQILGQKVEFLVSFYNNEISEKSEIFDDQFSVERPDGSNFTLKIRSTKLEDSAMYFCASSVEAASTDTQYFGPGTRLTVL.

The chain recombines TRBV19 with TRBJ2-3; D may be TRBD2 (7 bases). CDR1 is LNHDA, CDR2 SQIVND, per germline (reference sequence). The CDR3 sequence is 17 residues long. Trimming shortened V by 3 bases and J by 5 bases, and 21 bases separated the two germline ends. The CDR3 loop reads CASSMGGGGAKGDTQYF. In nucleotides, the CDR3 is TGTGCCAGTAGTATGGGTGGTGGGGGGGCCAAGGGAGATACGCAGTATTTT.

V usage is TRBV6-6 and J usage is TRBJ1-2; no firm D call. This CDR3 has 14 residues. Trimming removed 2 bases at V and 2 bases at J, with 9 bases between. Germline V lookup: CDR1 MNHNY, CDR2 SVGAGI (reference sequence). CDR3 sequence reads: CASSYPLGNYGYTF. The CDR3 DNA is TGTGCCAGCAGTTACCCCCTCGGGAACTATGGCTACACCTTC.

This clone has only one observation. This chain links TRBV10-3 with TRBJ1-3; 8 nucleotides align to TRBD1. CDR3 size: 18 residues. CDR1 is ENHRY and CDR2 is SYGVKD in the germline V gene. V dropped 3 bases and J dropped 4; count of bases not matched to a gene: 14. The CDR3 DNA reads as TGTGCCATCAGTGATCCCCCGACAGGGGTTGTGAAAGGAAACACCATATATTTT. This translates into CAISDPPTGVVKGNTIYF.

The chain recombines TRBV7-2 with TRBJ1-1, with unresolved D. The germline gives CDR1 SGHTA, CDR2 FQGNSA. The V end was cut by 1 base, the J end by 4 bases, with 16 bases between. The CDR3 is 16 residues long. The CDR3 nucleotides are TGTGCCAGCAGCTTAGAGGACCGGGAACCCCCCACTGAAGCTTTCTTT. It is translated as CASSLEDREPPTEAFF.

J is TRBJ2-2 and V is TRBV5-1; tentatively, D is TRBD1 (5 bases). V gave up 1 base and J gave up 4 bases, with 20 bases separating them. Germline values: CDR1 SGHRS, CDR2 YFSETQ. The CDR3 contains 18 residues. CDR3 loop: CASSLSYRQSDFTGELFF. CDR3 sequence (DNA): TGCGCCAGCAGCTTGAGCTACAGACAGTCCGATTTCACCGGGGAGCTGTTTTTT.